Listed below are T cell receptor beta chains from one sample, sequenced in a study of T cell changes during pregnancy in multiple sclerosis. Sequenced by immunoSEQ multiplex PCR; TCRdb stores in-frame clones only, minus some. The sample shows 30,000 to 50,000 clones, 90% of them seen only once. Specimen: CD4+ T cells from peripheral blood mononuclear cells, collected in the first trimester of pregnancy. The receptor set was obtained from a female donor in good health, enrolled as a control in a pregnancy study. CDR3s include the opening cysteine and the closing phenylalanine or tryptophan. The D gene is left open where the match is weak. A clone size is listed for some rows: how often the clone was seen (once, few, many), or a class if it is expanded.

D gene	V gene	clone size	J gene	CDR3 protein	CDR3 DNA
-	TRBV6-5	-	TRBJ1-2	CASSYGGSYGYTF	TGTGCCAGCAGTTACGGGGGGTCCTATGGCTACACCTTC
-	TRBV18	-	TRBJ2-3	CASSPRLSDAQDTQYF	TGTGCCAGCTCGCCACGATTAAGCGACGCCCAAGATACGCAGTATTTT
-	TRBV18	-	TRBJ2-7	CASSPGGGYEQYF	TGTGCCAGCTCACCCGGGGGTGGTTACGAGCAGTACTTC
-	TRBV15	-	TRBJ2-7	CATSRGGYEQYF	TGTGCCACCAGTCGAGGGGGCTACGAGCAGTACTTC
-	TRBV5-4	-	TRBJ1-2	CASSTDITSRYGYTF	TGTGCCAGCAGCACCGACATAACCTCTCGCTATGGCTACACCTTC
-	TRBV21-1	-	TRBJ2-1	CASSIAGGGDNEQFF	TGTGCCAGCAGCATCGCGGGGGGCGGAGACAATGAGCAGTTCTTC
-	TRBV27	-	TRBJ2-7	CASRRNYEQYF	TGTGCCAGCAGAAGAAACTACGAGCAGTACTTC
-	TRBV2	-	TRBJ1-4	CASSTRTVRNEKLFF	TGTGCCAGTTCTACGAGGACAGTTCGAAATGAAAAACTGTTTTTT
TRBD1	TRBV5-1	-	TRBJ1-6	CASSFGQAGYNSPLHF	TGCGCCAGCAGCTTCGGACAGGCAGGCTATAATTCACCCCTCCACTTT
-	TRBV10-1	-	TRBJ2-7	CATPFYEQYF	TGCGCCACCCCTTTCTACGAGCAGTACTTC
-	TRBV5-1	-	TRBJ2-2	CASSLGTVNTGELFF	TGCGCCAGCAGCTTGGGGACAGTGAACACCGGGGAGCTGTTTTTT
-	TRBV2	-	TRBJ2-3	CASRGRTHGSDTQYF	TGTGCCAGCAGGGGGAGGACCCATGGTTCCGATACGCAGTATTTT
-	TRBV27	-	TRBJ1-4	CASSLTGRANEKLFF	TGTGCCAGCAGTTTAACAGGGCGGGCTAATGAAAAACTGTTTTTT
-	TRBV10-3	-	TRBJ1-1	CAISERGTEAFF	TGTGCCATCAGTGAACGGGGCACTGAAGCTTTCTTT
-	TRBV5-1	-	TRBJ1-3	CASSLNQERPGNTIYF	TGCGCCAGCAGCTTGAATCAGGAAAGGCCTGGAAACACCATATATTTT
TRBD1	TRBV6-6	-	TRBJ1-2	CASSGTGANYGYTF	TGTGCCAGCAGTGGGACAGGGGCCAACTATGGCTACACCTTC
TRBD2	TRBV5-4	-	TRBJ2-1	CASSTPLTNGGGHNEQFF	TGTGCCAGCAGCACTCCACTCACTAACGGGGGGGGGCACAATGAGCAGTTCTTC
-	TRBV7-2	-	TRBJ1-2	CASSPDRNYGYTF	TGTGCCAGCAGCCCAGACAGGAACTATGGCTACACCTTC
-	TRBV2	-	TRBJ2-5	CASMGGAQETQYF	TGTGCCAGCATGGGGGGGGCCCAAGAGACCCAGTACTTC
-	TRBV5-1	-	TRBJ1-6	CASSLAGARYNSPLHF	TGCGCCAGCAGCTTGGCTGGGGCGCGGTATAATTCACCCCTCCACTTT
TRBD2	TRBV10-1	once	TRBJ2-7	CASSGLAGYYEQYF	TGCGCCAGCAGTGGCCTAGCGGGCTACTACGAGCAGTACTTC
TRBD1	TRBV29-1	-	TRBJ1-2	CSARDRGNYGYTF	TGCAGCGCCCGGGACAGGGGAAACTATGGCTACACCTTC
-	TRBV7-8	-	TRBJ2-7	CASSYRFYEQYF	TGTGCCAGCAGCTACCGGTTCTACGAGCAGTACTTC
TRBD1	TRBV29-1	-	TRBJ1-2	CSGDRVDGYTF	TGCAGCGGGGACAGGGTGGATGGCTACACCTTC
TRBD1	TRBV19	-	TRBJ1-2	CACGQGANYGYTF	TGTGCCTGTGGTCAGGGGGCTAACTATGGCTACACCTTC
-	TRBV5-4	-	TRBJ1-1	CASSLATNTEAFF	TGTGCCAGCAGCTTGGCTACGAACACTGAAGCTTTCTTT
-	TRBV4-3	-	TRBJ2-5	CASSPRGGVRETQYF	TGCGCCAGCAGCCCACGGGGCGGGGTCAGGGAGACCCAGTACTTC
TRBD1	TRBV28	-	TRBJ1-3	CASSLSSTRDRGHF	TGTGCCAGCAGTTTATCCTCGACCCGGGACAGGGGACATTTT
TRBD2	TRBV7-2	-	TRBJ2-7	CASSNLGLAGYEQYF	TGTGCCAGCAGCAATTTGGGACTAGCGGGGTACGAGCAGTACTTC
-	TRBV5-1	-	TRBJ1-5	CASSLGDFNQPQHF	TGCGCCAGCAGCTTGGGCGATTTCAATCAGCCCCAGCATTTT
TRBD2	TRBV5-1	-	TRBJ2-1	CAGSNSGGGYNEQFF	TGCGCCGGCAGTAATAGCGGGGGAGGTTACAATGAGCAGTTCTTC
TRBD1	TRBV6-1	-	TRBJ1-2	CASRSGTGYGYTF	TGTGCCAGCAGATCCGGGACAGGGTATGGCTACACCTTC
TRBD1	TRBV7-6	-	TRBJ2-1	CASSFDRGIEQFF	TGTGCCAGCAGCTTCGACAGGGGTATTGAGCAGTTCTTC
-	TRBV4-3	-	TRBJ2-5	CASSLDRYGETQYF	TGCGCCAGCAGCCTCGACAGGTATGGGGAGACCCAGTACTTC
TRBD1	TRBV7-9	-	TRBJ2-5	CASRPPGTVPFQETQYF	TGTGCCAGCAGACCTCCCGGGACAGTCCCTTTCCAAGAGACCCAGTACTTC
-	TRBV2	-	TRBJ1-5	CASSGAQSLQPQHF	TGTGCCAGCAGTGGGGCTCAGTCCCTGCAGCCCCAGCATTTT
TRBD1	TRBV6-6	-	TRBJ1-4	CASSSRTGGNEKLFF	TGTGCCAGCAGTTCCCGGACAGGAGGGAATGAAAAACTGTTTTTT
TRBD2	TRBV4-2	-	TRBJ2-1	CASSQDWTRTSGGYNEQFF	TGTGCCAGCAGCCAAGACTGGACGAGGACTAGCGGGGGTTACAATGAGCAGTTCTTC
TRBD1	TRBV28	once	TRBJ1-6	CASRGTGGSPLHF	TGTGCCAGCAGGGGGACAGGGGGTTCACCCCTCCACTTT